Below are 2 T cell receptor beta chains sequenced from a single sample in a study of response to subunit inactivated influenza vaccine (dated by TCRdb to 2017 to 2018). The method behind the library was RT-PCR. Sequencing was carried out with an Illumina HiSeq 2500. TCRdb cleaned the public reads at Q25 with fastp, built clones with MiXCR and kept in-frame beta chains. Every entry covers one CDR3 protein and lists the most common genes and DNA from its rows. Counted in this sample were about 480,000 distinct CDR3 sequences; roughly 11% of them appeared once. The top ten clones comprise 9.5% to 15% of the sample. The time point label corresponds to: approximately 45 days after influenza vaccine administration. The sample consisted of PBMCs from blood, taken roughly 45 days after vaccination. All receptors derive from a man aged 45 to 65 who received an inactivated influenza vaccine. Donor details come from another sample of the same person, matched by shared clones.

This clonotype has at least ten counts. V and J are TRBV6-1 and TRBJ2-1; D uncertain. CDR1 and CDR2 from the germline V gene are MNHNS and SASEGT. Trimming removed 2 bases from V and 7 bases from J, with 6 bases in between. CDR3 length: 12 residues. For the CDR3, the DNA is TGTGCCAGCAGTGAATCGTTTAATGAGCAGTTCTTC. Protein sequence: CASSESFNEQFF.

The table lists this clonotype with many counts. The chain links TRBV29-1 to TRBJ2-3, with D unresolved. Trimming stripped 3 bases from V and 4 bases from J, with 8 bases between. The CDR3 consists of 12 residues. Per the germline V gene, CDR1 is SQVTM and CDR2 is ANQGSEA. The CDR3 DNA is TGCAGCGTTGATCCGGTCGCAGATACGCAGTATTTT. As protein: CSVDPVADTQYF.